The rows below give T cell receptor beta chains drawn from one sample of a study of blood T cell repertoires in COVID-19. TCRdb's table, derived via immunoSEQ multiplex PCR, lists solely in-frame clones and lacks some. The table has around 150,000 clones, 87% seen once. Sequencing input: peripheral blood. The receptors stem from an older woman with COVID-19, enrolled during active disease. The CDR3 runs from the conserved cysteine through the conserved F or W. D genes are given only for firm matches. Clone size is given for some rows only: seen once, a few or many times, or a class if the clone is expanded.

size	D	V	J	DNA	CDR3
once	TRBD1	TRBV2	TRBJ1-1	TGTGCCAGCAGTGGCAGGGGGAATTCTGAAGCTTTCTTT	CASSGRGNSEAFF
.	.	TRBV6-1	TRBJ1-3	TGTGCCAGCAGTGAGGGTACCTCAGGGTCGGGAAACACCATATATTTT	CASSEGTSGSGNTIYF
.	TRBD2	TRBV30	TRBJ2-7	TGTGCCTGCGGGGAGGGGCACGAGCAGTACTTC	CACGEGHEQYF
.	TRBD1	TRBV19	TRBJ1-6	TGTGCCAGTAGTATCAGACAGGGGGCTTATTCACCCCTCCACTTT	CASSIRQGAYSPLHF
.	.	TRBV15	TRBJ1-5	TGTGCCACCAGCAGAGTCGCGGGGGGCGTAATGGGGCAGCCCCAGCATTTT	CATSRVAGGVMGQPQHF
few	TRBD2	TRBV11-2	TRBJ2-2	TGTGCCAGCAGCCTTCTGGCGGGGGGGAACACCGGGGAGCTGTTTTTT	CASSLLAGGNTGELFF
.	TRBD2	TRBV5-1	TRBJ2-7	TGCGCCAGCAGCCCACGGACTAGCGGGGGTTCCTACGAGCAGTACTTC	CASSPRTSGGSYEQYF
.	.	TRBV5-5	TRBJ1-6	TGTGCCAGCAGCCCGCACCCTGGGGGGGCAACCATAAATTCACCCCTCCACTTT	CASSPHPGGATINSPLHF
.	.	TRBV9	TRBJ1-1	TGTGCCAGCAGCGCGACTCCTTCGAACACTGAAGCTTTCTTT	CASSATPSNTEAFF
.	TRBD1	TRBV7-9	TRBJ2-2	TGTGCCAGCAGCCAAAGGGGGCCGCGGAACACCGGGGAGCTGTTTTTT	CASSQRGPRNTGELFF
.	.	TRBV6-1	TRBJ1-2	TGTGCCAGCAGTGAAGGCGGGGGGCGAATAAATGGCTACACCTTC	CASSEGGGRINGYTF
.	TRBD2	TRBV3-1/TRBV3-2	TRBJ2-1	TGTGCCAGCAGTTACGGGACTAGCGGAGACAATGAGCAGTTCTTC	CASSYGTSGDNEQFF
.	.	TRBV7-2	TRBJ1-6	TGTGCCAGCAGCTCGGGACACCCCTATAATTCACCCCTCCACTTT	CASSSGHPYNSPLHF
.	.	TRBV28	TRBJ1-5	TGTGCCAGCAGTTCTGCAGGTCAGCCCCAGCATTTT	CASSSAGQPQHF
.	TRBD1	TRBV7-2	TRBJ2-6	TGTGCCAGCAGCTCGGGGACAGGGACAGACGTCCTGACTTTC	CASSSGTGTDVLTF
.	.	TRBV5-1	TRBJ1-2	TGCGCCAGCAGCTTGGATACACAGAGCTATGGCTACACCTTC	CASSLDTQSYGYTF
.	TRBD1	TRBV7-9	TRBJ2-7	TGTGCCAGCAGCTCTTCGGGACAGTTTTCCTACGAGCAGTACTTC	CASSSSGQFSYEQYF
.	.	TRBV5-6	TRBJ1-2	TGTGCCAGCAGCTCGGACAGTCCCCACTATGGCTACACCTTC	CASSSDSPHYGYTF
.	TRBD1	TRBV30	TRBJ1-3	TGTGCCTGGAGTGAGGGCAGGGGGTACGAAAACACCATATATTTT	CAWSEGRGYENTIYF
.	TRBD1	TRBV2	TRBJ1-4	TGTGCCAGCAGCATCACAGGGGAGAGTGGAAAACTGTTTTTT	CASSITGESGKLFF
.	TRBD1	TRBV5-1	TRBJ2-2	TGCGCCAGCAGCTTGGATGGGACAGGGAACACCGGGGAGCTGTTTTTT	CASSLDGTGNTGELFF
.	.	TRBV3-1/TRBV3-2	TRBJ2-2	TGTGCCAGCAGCCCTACGGAGGGGGCAACTGGCGGGGAGCTGTTTTTT	CASSPTEGATGGELFF
.	.	TRBV2	TRBJ1-1	TGTGCCAGCAGTGAGGAGGCTGGCCGAGGCGCTTTCTTT	CASSEEAGRGAFF
.	TRBD1	TRBV5-1	TRBJ2-1	TGCGCCAGCAGCTTGACTACCGGGACAGTGATCAATGAGCAGTTCTTC	CASSLTTGTVINEQFF
.	.	TRBV20-1	TRBJ2-3	TGCAGTGCTAGTTTCCACAACACAGATACGCAGTATTTT	CSASFHNTDTQYF
.	.	TRBV7-3	TRBJ1-4	TGTGCCAGCAGCCCCTCCAGTTTTCAAAAACTGTTTTTT	CASSPSSFQKLFF
.	.	TRBV3-1/TRBV3-2	TRBJ2-3	TGTGCCAGCAGCCAGGCTAGCGTTTTGCCAGATACGCAGTATTTT	CASSQASVLPDTQYF
.	TRBD1	TRBV14	TRBJ2-7	TGTGCCAGCAGCCAACGCTGGGACAGCACCTACGAGCAGTACTTC	CASSQRWDSTYEQYF
.	TRBD1	TRBV13	TRBJ1-6	TGTGCCAGCAGCACACCGGGACAGGGTAATTCACCCCTCCACTTT	CASSTPGQGNSPLHF
.	TRBD1	TRBV19	TRBJ1-1	TGTGCCAGTAGTAGGAGACAGGGGGCACGGAACACTGAAGCTTTCTTT	CASSRRQGARNTEAFF
.	.	TRBV6-5	TRBJ1-2	TGTGCCAGCAGCCCCGAGGCTAACTATGGCTACACCTTC	CASSPEANYGYTF
.	TRBD1	TRBV5-1	TRBJ1-2	TGCGCCAGCAGCTCGGGGACAGACTATGGCTACACCTTC	CASSSGTDYGYTF
once	TRBD2	TRBV6-6	TRBJ2-7	TGTGCCAGCAGTAAGGGACTAGCGGGCTACGAGCAGTACTTC	CASSKGLAGYEQYF
.	.	TRBV7-2	TRBJ2-7	TGTGCCAGCAGCGGGCGCTCCTACGAGCAGTACTTC	CASSGRSYEQYF
few	TRBD2	TRBV2	TRBJ2-5	TGTGCCAGCGGAGCGGGGGGCTCGATGGAGACCCAGTACTTC	CASGAGGSMETQYF
.	.	TRBV4-1	TRBJ2-5	TGCGCCAGCAGCCAAGACCCCGACAGGAGAGAGACCCAGTACTTC	CASSQDPDRRETQYF
.	TRBD1	TRBV3-1/TRBV3-2	TRBJ1-6	TGTGCCAGCAGCCGACGAACGGGACAGGGAAATTCACCCCTCCACTTT	CASSRRTGQGNSPLHF
.	TRBD2	TRBV13	TRBJ2-3	TGTGCCAGCAGCTTAGCGGCGGGGGGGTATACAGATACGCAGTATTTT	CASSLAAGGYTDTQYF
few	.	TRBV5-1	TRBJ2-7	TGCGCCAGCGCTCGTGAAGGACAGTCCTACGAGCAGTACTTC	CASAREGQSYEQYF
.	TRBD2	TRBV18	TRBJ2-7	TGTGCCAGTACAAGAGCGGGGGGGCGCAACGAGCAGTACTTC	CASTRAGGRNEQYF
.	TRBD1	TRBV6-5	TRBJ2-7	TGTGCCAGCAGTTATCGGGACAGGGGCTCCTACGAGCAGTACTTC	CASSYRDRGSYEQYF
once	TRBD2	TRBV7-6	TRBJ2-3	TGTGCCAGCAGCTCGATTGCGGGAGCCGATACGCAGTATTTT	CASSSIAGADTQYF
.	.	TRBV3-1/TRBV3-2	TRBJ2-5	TGTGCCAGCAGCCAAGCAGTATACAGGGAAGTTGGTGTATGGGAGACCCAGTACTTC	CASSQAVYREVGVWETQYF
.	TRBD1	TRBV29-1	TRBJ2-3	TGCAGCGTCCAGGGGGCGGGAGATACGCAGTATTTT	CSVQGAGDTQYF
.	.	TRBV27	TRBJ2-1	TGTGCCAGCAGCACCGGGTTTGGCAATGAGCAGTTCTTC	CASSTGFGNEQFF
.	TRBD1	TRBV2	TRBJ1-5	TGTGCCAGCAGGGACAGGGAGGGTCAGCCCCAGCATTTT	CASRDREGQPQHF
.	.	TRBV5-4	TRBJ2-1	TGTGCCAGCAGCTTGGTTGCGGCCTCCTACAATGAGCAGTTCTTC	CASSLVAASYNEQFF
.	.	TRBV27	TRBJ1-2	TGTGCCAGCAGTTCAGCGGCTAACTATGGCTACACCTTC	CASSSAANYGYTF
few	.	TRBV5-1	TRBJ2-2	TGCGCCAGCAGCTTGGATCCAGGGTCCACCGGGGAGCTGTTTTTT	CASSLDPGSTGELFF
.	.	TRBV2	TRBJ1-4	TGTGCCAGCAATAGGGGTTCCCGGGAAAAACTGTTTTTT	CASNRGSREKLFF